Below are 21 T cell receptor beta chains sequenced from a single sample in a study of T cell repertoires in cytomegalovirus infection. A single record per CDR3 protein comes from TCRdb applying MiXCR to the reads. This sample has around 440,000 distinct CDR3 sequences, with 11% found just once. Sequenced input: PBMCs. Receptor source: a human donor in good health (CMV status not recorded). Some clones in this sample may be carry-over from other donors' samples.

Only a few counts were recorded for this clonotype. CDR3 sequence: CASLTGGEADTQYF. The DNA for the CDR3 is TGTGCCAGTTTAACAGGGGGCGAGGCAGATACGCAGTATTTT. This sequence joins TRBV28 and TRBJ2-3; 9 nucleotides line up with TRBD1. Germline trimming cut 9 bases from V and 4 bases from J; bases unmatched to any gene: 8. The germline gives CDR1 MDHEN, CDR2 SYDVKM. The CDR3 sequence is 14 residues long.

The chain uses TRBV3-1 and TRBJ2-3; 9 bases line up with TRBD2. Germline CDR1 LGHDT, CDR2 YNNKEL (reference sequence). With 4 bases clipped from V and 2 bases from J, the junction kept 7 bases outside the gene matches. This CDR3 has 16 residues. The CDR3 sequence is CASSPLSSGVTDTQYF. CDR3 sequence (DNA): TGTGCCAGCAGCCCCCTTTCTAGCGGGGTCACAGATACGCAGTATTTT.

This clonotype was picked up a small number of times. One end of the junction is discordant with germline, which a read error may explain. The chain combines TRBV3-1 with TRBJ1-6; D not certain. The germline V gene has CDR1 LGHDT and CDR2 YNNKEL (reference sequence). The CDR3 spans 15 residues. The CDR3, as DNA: TGTGCCAGCAGCCAAGGGGGATCCTTTAATTCACCCCTCCACTTT. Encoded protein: CASSQGGSFNSPLHF. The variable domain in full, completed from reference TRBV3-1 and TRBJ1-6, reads DTAVSQTPKYLVTQMGNDKSIKCEQNLGHDTMYWYKQDSKKFLKIMFSYNNKELIINETVPNRFSPKSPDKAHLNLHINSLELGDSAVYFCASSQGGSFNSPLHFGNGTRLTVT.

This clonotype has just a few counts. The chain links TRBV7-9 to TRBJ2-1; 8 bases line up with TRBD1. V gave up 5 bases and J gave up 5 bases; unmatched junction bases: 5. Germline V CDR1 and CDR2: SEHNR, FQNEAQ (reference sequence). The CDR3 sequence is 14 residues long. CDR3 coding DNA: TGTGCCAGCAGCCCCGGGACAGGACACAATGAGCAGTTCTTC. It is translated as CASSPGTGHNEQFF.

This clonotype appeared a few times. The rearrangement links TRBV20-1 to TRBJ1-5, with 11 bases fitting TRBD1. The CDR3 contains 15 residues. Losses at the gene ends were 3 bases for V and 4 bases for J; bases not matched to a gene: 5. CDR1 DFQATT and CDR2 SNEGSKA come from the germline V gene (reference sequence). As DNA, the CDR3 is TGCAGTGCTAGGGGACAGGGGGGCCAAAATCAGCCCCAGCATTTT. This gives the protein CSARGQGGQNQPQHF.

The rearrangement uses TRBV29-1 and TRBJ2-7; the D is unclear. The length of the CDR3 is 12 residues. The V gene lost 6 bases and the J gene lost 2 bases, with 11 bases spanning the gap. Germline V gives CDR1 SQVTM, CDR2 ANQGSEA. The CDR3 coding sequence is TGCAGCGTCGGAAGGGTCCCCTACGAGCAGTACTTC. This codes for CSVGRVPYEQYF.

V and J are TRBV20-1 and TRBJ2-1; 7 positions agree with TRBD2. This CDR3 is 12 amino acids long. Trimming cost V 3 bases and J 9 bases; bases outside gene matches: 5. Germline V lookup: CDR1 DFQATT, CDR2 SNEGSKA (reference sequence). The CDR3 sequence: CSASGRLGEQFF. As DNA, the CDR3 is TGCAGTGCTAGCGGGAGGTTGGGTGAGCAGTTCTTC.

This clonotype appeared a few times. The CDR3 region has the DNA TGTGCCTGGAGTGTCCAAGCGGGAGCTAACTATGGCTACACCTTC. Residues: CAWSVQAGANYGYTF. V usage is TRBV30 and J usage is TRBJ1-2; D is uncertain. Between the trimmed V and J ends, which lost 0 bases and 0 bases, there was a span of 11 bases. The CDR3 runs to 15 residues. Germline loops: CDR1 GTSNPN, CDR2 SVGIG (reference sequence).

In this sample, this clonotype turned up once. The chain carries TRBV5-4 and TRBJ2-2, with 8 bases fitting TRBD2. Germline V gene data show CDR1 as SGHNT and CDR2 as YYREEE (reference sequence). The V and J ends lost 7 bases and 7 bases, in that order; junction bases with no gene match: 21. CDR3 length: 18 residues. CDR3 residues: CASGTRFIRAGEGGELFF. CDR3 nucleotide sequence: TGTGCCAGCGGTACCAGATTTATTCGAGCGGGAGAAGGCGGGGAGCTGTTTTTT.

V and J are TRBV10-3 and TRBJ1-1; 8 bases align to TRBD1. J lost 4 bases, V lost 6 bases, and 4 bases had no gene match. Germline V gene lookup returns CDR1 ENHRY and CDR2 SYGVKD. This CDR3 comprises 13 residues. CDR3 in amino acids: CAIRKDRGTEAFF. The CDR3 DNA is TGTGCCATCAGAAAAGACAGGGGCACTGAAGCTTTCTTT.

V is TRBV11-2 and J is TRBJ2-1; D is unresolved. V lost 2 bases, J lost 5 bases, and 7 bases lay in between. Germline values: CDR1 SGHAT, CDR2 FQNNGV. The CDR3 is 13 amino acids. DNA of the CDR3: TGTGCCAGCAGCTTATTCCTTCACAATGAGCAGTTCTTC. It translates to CASSLFLHNEQFF. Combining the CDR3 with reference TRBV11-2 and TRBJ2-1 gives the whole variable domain EAGVAQSPRYKIIEKRQSVAFWCNPISGHATLYWYQQILGQGPKLLIQFQNNGVVDDSQLPKDRFSAERLKGVDSTLKIQPAKLEDSAVYLCASSLFLHNEQFFGPGTRLTVL.

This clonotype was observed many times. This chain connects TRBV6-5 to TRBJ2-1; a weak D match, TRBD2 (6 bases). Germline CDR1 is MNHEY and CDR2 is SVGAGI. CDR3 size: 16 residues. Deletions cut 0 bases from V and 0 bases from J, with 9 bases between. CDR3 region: CASSYSVGGSYNEQFF. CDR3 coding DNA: TGTGCCAGCAGTTACTCTGTGGGGGGCTCCTACAATGAGCAGTTCTTC.

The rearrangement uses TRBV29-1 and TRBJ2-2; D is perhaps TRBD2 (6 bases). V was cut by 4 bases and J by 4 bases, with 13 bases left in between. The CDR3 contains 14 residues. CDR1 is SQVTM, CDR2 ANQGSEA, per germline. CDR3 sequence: CSVAHLGGTGELFF. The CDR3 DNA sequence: TGCAGCGTTGCCCATCTCGGGGGCACCGGGGAGCTGTTTTTT.

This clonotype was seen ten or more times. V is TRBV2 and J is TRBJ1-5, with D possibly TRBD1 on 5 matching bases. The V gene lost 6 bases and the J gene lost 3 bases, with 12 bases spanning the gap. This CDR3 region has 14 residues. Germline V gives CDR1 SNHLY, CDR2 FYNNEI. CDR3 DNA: TGTGCCAGCAGGGGGACGTCCAACAATCAGCCCCAGCATTTT. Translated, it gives CASRGTSNNQPQHF.

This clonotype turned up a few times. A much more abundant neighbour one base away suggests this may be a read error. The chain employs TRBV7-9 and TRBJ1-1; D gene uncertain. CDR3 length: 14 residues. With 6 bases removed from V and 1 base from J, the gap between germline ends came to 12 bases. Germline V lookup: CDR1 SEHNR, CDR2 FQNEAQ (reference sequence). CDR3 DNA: TGTGCCAGCAGACCAGGACGGTGGAACACTGAAGCTTTCTTT. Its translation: CASRPGRWNTEAFF.

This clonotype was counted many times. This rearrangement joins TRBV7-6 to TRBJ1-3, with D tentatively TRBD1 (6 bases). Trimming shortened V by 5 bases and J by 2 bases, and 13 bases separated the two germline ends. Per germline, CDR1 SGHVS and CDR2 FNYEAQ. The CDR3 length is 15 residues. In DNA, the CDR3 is TGTGCCAGCAGCCCCCGGACAGACCCTGGAAACACCATATATTTT. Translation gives CASSPRTDPGNTIYF.

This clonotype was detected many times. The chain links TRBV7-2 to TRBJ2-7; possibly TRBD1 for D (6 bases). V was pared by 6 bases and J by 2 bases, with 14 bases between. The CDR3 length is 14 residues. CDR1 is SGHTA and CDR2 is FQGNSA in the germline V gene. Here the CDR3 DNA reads TGTGCCAGCAGACCCGACAGGAGACCCTACGAGCAGTACTTC. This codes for CASRPDRRPYEQYF.

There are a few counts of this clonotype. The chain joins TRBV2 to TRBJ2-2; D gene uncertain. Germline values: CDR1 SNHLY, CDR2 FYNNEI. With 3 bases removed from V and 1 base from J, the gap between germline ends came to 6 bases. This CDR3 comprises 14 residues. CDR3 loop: CASSDSRNTGELFF. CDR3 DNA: TGTGCCAGCAGTGATTCACGGAACACCGGGGAGCTGTTTTTT.

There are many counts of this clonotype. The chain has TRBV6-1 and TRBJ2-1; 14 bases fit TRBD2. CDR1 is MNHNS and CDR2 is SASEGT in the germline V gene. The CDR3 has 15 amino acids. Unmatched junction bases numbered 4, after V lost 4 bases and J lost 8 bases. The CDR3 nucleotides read TGTGCCAGCAGTGGGACTAGCGGGGGGTTCGATGAGCAGTTCTTC. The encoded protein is CASSGTSGGFDEQFF.

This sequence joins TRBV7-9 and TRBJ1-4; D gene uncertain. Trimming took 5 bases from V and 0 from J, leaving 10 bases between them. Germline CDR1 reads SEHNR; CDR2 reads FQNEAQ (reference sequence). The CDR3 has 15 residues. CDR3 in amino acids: CASSRYTSTNEKLFF. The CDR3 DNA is TGTGCCAGCAGCCGATACACTTCAACTAATGAAAAACTGTTTTTT.

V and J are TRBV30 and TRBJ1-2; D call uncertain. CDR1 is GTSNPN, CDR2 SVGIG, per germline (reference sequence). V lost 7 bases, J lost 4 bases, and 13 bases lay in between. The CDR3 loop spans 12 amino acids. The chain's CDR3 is CASWEGGYGYTF. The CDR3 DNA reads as TGTGCCTCATGGGAAGGCGGCTATGGCTACACCTTC.